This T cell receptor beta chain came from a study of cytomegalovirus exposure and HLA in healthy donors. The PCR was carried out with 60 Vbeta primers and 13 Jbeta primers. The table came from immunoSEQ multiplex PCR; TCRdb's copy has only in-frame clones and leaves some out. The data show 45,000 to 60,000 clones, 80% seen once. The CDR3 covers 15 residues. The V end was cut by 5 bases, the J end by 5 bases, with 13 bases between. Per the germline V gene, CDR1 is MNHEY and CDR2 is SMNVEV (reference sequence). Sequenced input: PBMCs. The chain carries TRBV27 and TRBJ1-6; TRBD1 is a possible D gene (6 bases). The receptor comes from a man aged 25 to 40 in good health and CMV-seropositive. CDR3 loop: CASSTDRLDNSPLHF. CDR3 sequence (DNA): TGTGCCAGCAGTACCGACAGGTTGGATAATTCACCCCTCCACTTT.